Listed below are T cell receptor beta chains from one sample, sequenced in a study of CD8+ T cells in alopecia areata. Repertoires were generated with immunoSEQ multiplex PCR, while TCRdb's copy carries only in-frame clones and drops some. The table lists 60,000 to 65,000 clones, 44% of them singletons. The sequenced sample was NKG2D-low CD8+ T cells sorted from blood. These receptors were collected from a human donor with alopecia areata. Both conserved end residues are part of each CDR3. Each record gives: D gene, J gene, V gene, clone size, CDR3 length, CDR3 protein, CDR3 DNA. A D gene is named only where the DNA matches it firmly. Size tells how often a clone was seen (once, few, many) or the class of an expanded clone, and some rows leave it out.

D gene: .; J gene: TRBJ2-7; V gene: TRBV5-1; clone size: few; CDR3 length: 15; CDR3 protein: CASSRPGELRNEQYF; CDR3 DNA: TGCGCCAGCAGCCGTCCGGGGGAACTTCGGAACGAGCAGTACTTC
D gene: TRBD2; J gene: TRBJ2-7; V gene: TRBV6-6; clone size: .; CDR3 length: 15; CDR3 protein: CASSFQAGGGYEQYF; CDR3 DNA: TGTGCCAGCAGTTTCCAAGCGGGAGGTGGTTACGAGCAGTACTTC
D gene: .; J gene: TRBJ2-6; V gene: TRBV29-1; clone size: few; CDR3 length: 16; CDR3 protein: CSVEEKAGTGANVLTF; CDR3 DNA: TGCAGCGTTGAAGAGAAGGCAGGGACTGGGGCCAACGTCCTGACTTTC
D gene: TRBD1; J gene: TRBJ2-7; V gene: TRBV2; clone size: .; CDR3 length: 15; CDR3 protein: CASSGDRGHLGEQYF; CDR3 DNA: TGTGCCAGCTCGGGTGACAGGGGACATCTGGGGGAGCAGTACTTC
D gene: TRBD2; J gene: TRBJ2-5; V gene: TRBV12-5; clone size: .; CDR3 length: 15; CDR3 protein: CASGFVQGLGETQYF; CDR3 DNA: TGTGCTAGTGGTTTCGTCCAGGGACTAGGAGAGACCCAGTACTTC
D gene: .; J gene: TRBJ2-2; V gene: TRBV14; clone size: few; CDR3 length: 14; CDR3 protein: CASSRLTVTGELFF; CDR3 DNA: TGTGCCAGCAGCCGCCTGACGGTAACCGGGGAGCTGTTTTTT
D gene: .; J gene: TRBJ1-1; V gene: TRBV29-1; clone size: few; CDR3 length: 12; CDR3 protein: CSPLSGIGEAFF; CDR3 DNA: TGCAGCCCTCTTAGCGGGATCGGTGAAGCTTTCTTT
D gene: TRBD2; J gene: TRBJ2-7; V gene: TRBV9; clone size: many; CDR3 length: 14; CDR3 protein: CASSAFTSGGQQYF; CDR3 DNA: TGTGCCAGCAGCGCCTTTACTAGCGGGGGGCAGCAGTACTTC
D gene: .; J gene: TRBJ2-2; V gene: TRBV11-3; clone size: .; CDR3 length: 15; CDR3 protein: CASSPRDGNTGELFF; CDR3 DNA: TGTGCCAGCAGCCCCCGGGACGGGAACACCGGGGAGCTGTTTTTT
D gene: .; J gene: TRBJ2-7; V gene: TRBV2; clone size: .; CDR3 length: 15; CDR3 protein: CASSEVGRPLNEQYF; CDR3 DNA: TGTGCCAGCAGTGAAGTGGGCAGGCCCTTGAACGAGCAGTACTTC
D gene: .; J gene: TRBJ1-2; V gene: TRBV19; clone size: few; CDR3 length: 11; CDR3 protein: CASSPGHFYTF; CDR3 DNA: TGTGCCAGTAGCCCAGGACACTTCTACACCTTC
D gene: TRBD1; J gene: TRBJ1-1; V gene: TRBV7-3; clone size: .; CDR3 length: 14; CDR3 protein: CASSLTSTGSEAFF; CDR3 DNA: TGTGCCAGCAGCTTAACGTCGACAGGGTCTGAAGCTTTCTTT
D gene: TRBD2; J gene: TRBJ2-7; V gene: TRBV4-3; clone size: .; CDR3 length: 15; CDR3 protein: CASSPGLAGGNEQYF; CDR3 DNA: TGCGCCAGCAGCCCCGGACTAGCGGGGGGCAACGAGCAGTACTTC
D gene: .; J gene: TRBJ2-1; V gene: TRBV6-5; clone size: .; CDR3 length: 14; CDR3 protein: CATAERSSYNEQFF; CDR3 DNA: TGTGCCACGGCGGAAAGGAGCTCCTACAATGAGCAGTTCTTC
D gene: TRBD2; J gene: TRBJ2-7; V gene: TRBV5-1; clone size: .; CDR3 length: 15; CDR3 protein: CASSTLGGTSAEQYF; CDR3 DNA: TGCGCCAGCAGCACCCTAGGCGGGACTAGCGCCGAGCAGTACTTC
D gene: .; J gene: TRBJ1-5; V gene: TRBV9; clone size: .; CDR3 length: 13; CDR3 protein: CASSGQDNQPQHF; CDR3 DNA: TGTGCCAGCAGCGGACAGGACAATCAGCCCCAGCATTTT
D gene: .; J gene: TRBJ2-7; V gene: TRBV11-3; clone size: .; CDR3 length: 13; CDR3 protein: CASNGLSSYEQYF; CDR3 DNA: TGTGCCAGCAACGGATTAAGCTCCTACGAGCAGTACTTC
D gene: .; J gene: TRBJ1-2; V gene: TRBV6-1; clone size: .; CDR3 length: 13; CDR3 protein: CASRETVRYGYTF; CDR3 DNA: TGTGCCAGCAGAGAGACAGTCCGCTATGGCTACACCTTC
D gene: TRBD2; J gene: TRBJ2-7; V gene: TRBV28; clone size: .; CDR3 length: 14; CDR3 protein: CASSVRTSGYEQYF; CDR3 DNA: TGTGCCAGCAGTGTGAGGACTAGCGGCTACGAGCAGTACTTC
D gene: .; J gene: TRBJ2-2; V gene: TRBV7-2; clone size: .; CDR3 length: 16; CDR3 protein: CASSLYPGTNTGELFF; CDR3 DNA: TGTGCCAGCAGCTTATACCCGGGTACGAACACCGGGGAGCTGTTTTTT
D gene: .; J gene: TRBJ2-5; V gene: TRBV27; clone size: .; CDR3 length: 11; CDR3 protein: CASIGRETQYF; CDR3 DNA: TGTGCCAGCATAGGCAGGGAGACCCAGTACTTC
D gene: .; J gene: TRBJ2-1; V gene: TRBV10-2; clone size: few; CDR3 length: 16; CDR3 protein: CASSDIPGSSYNEQFF; CDR3 DNA: TGCGCCAGCAGTGATATCCCAGGGAGCTCCTACAATGAGCAGTTCTTC
D gene: .; J gene: TRBJ1-4; V gene: TRBV7-9; clone size: many; CDR3 length: 16; CDR3 protein: CASSLGDLGTNEKLFF; CDR3 DNA: TGTGCCAGCAGCTTAGGGGACCTGGGAACTAATGAAAAACTGTTTTTT
D gene: TRBD1; J gene: TRBJ2-2; V gene: TRBV9; clone size: .; CDR3 length: 18; CDR3 protein: CASSVELRGTENTGELFF; CDR3 DNA: TGTGCCAGCAGCGTAGAGTTGAGGGGGACAGAGAACACCGGGGAGCTGTTTTTT
D gene: .; J gene: TRBJ2-1; V gene: TRBV9; clone size: .; CDR3 length: 15; CDR3 protein: CASSVRTSSYDEQFF; CDR3 DNA: TGTGCCAGCAGCGTTCGTACTAGCTCATACGATGAGCAGTTCTTC
D gene: .; J gene: TRBJ2-7; V gene: TRBV4-1; clone size: few; CDR3 length: 14; CDR3 protein: CASSPPGAVREQYF; CDR3 DNA: TGCGCCAGCAGCCCTCCGGGCGCCGTGAGGGAGCAGTACTTC
D gene: TRBD2; J gene: TRBJ2-7; V gene: TRBV4-1; clone size: few; CDR3 length: 14; CDR3 protein: CASSHPLAGNEQYF; CDR3 DNA: TGCGCCAGCAGCCATCCCCTAGCGGGGAACGAGCAGTACTTC
D gene: .; J gene: TRBJ2-7; V gene: TRBV29-1; clone size: few; CDR3 length: 13; CDR3 protein: CSVPSARGHEQYF; CDR3 DNA: TGCAGCGTGCCCTCTGCCCGGGGCCACGAGCAGTACTTC
D gene: .; J gene: TRBJ2-7; V gene: TRBV5-6; clone size: .; CDR3 length: 16; CDR3 protein: CASSSRWTAELYEQYF; CDR3 DNA: TGTGCCAGCAGCTCCAGATGGACAGCTGAGCTCTACGAGCAGTACTTC
D gene: .; J gene: TRBJ2-2; V gene: TRBV25-1; clone size: .; CDR3 length: 12; CDR3 protein: CASHRTYGELFF; CDR3 DNA: TGTGCCAGCCACAGAACTTACGGGGAGCTGTTTTTT
D gene: .; J gene: TRBJ2-1; V gene: TRBV19; clone size: few; CDR3 length: 13; CDR3 protein: CASSPDSYNEQFF; CDR3 DNA: TGTGCCAGTAGTCCAGACTCCTACAATGAGCAGTTCTTC
D gene: .; J gene: TRBJ2-3; V gene: TRBV29-1; clone size: .; CDR3 length: 12; CDR3 protein: CSESTTADTQYF; CDR3 DNA: TGCAGCGAATCGACTACGGCAGATACGCAGTATTTT
D gene: .; J gene: TRBJ2-5; V gene: TRBV6-5; clone size: .; CDR3 length: 12; CDR3 protein: CASSSGEETQYF; CDR3 DNA: TGTGCCAGCAGTTCCGGCGAAGAGACCCAGTACTTC
D gene: .; J gene: TRBJ2-2; V gene: TRBV7-9; clone size: .; CDR3 length: 16; CDR3 protein: CASSPPGGRNTGELFF; CDR3 DNA: TGTGCCAGCAGCCCTCCGGGGGGCAGGAACACCGGGGAGCTGTTTTTT
D gene: TRBD2; J gene: TRBJ2-1; V gene: TRBV5-4; clone size: .; CDR3 length: 15; CDR3 protein: CASSFWVAGDNEQFF; CDR3 DNA: TGTGCCAGCAGCTTCTGGGTAGCGGGAGACAATGAGCAGTTCTTC
D gene: .; J gene: TRBJ2-6; V gene: TRBV7-9; clone size: few; CDR3 length: 19; CDR3 protein: CASTLDNPTGASGANVLTF; CDR3 DNA: TGTGCCAGCACCCTGGATAACCCGACGGGGGCCTCTGGGGCCAACGTCCTGACTTTC
D gene: .; J gene: TRBJ2-3; V gene: TRBV29-1; clone size: .; CDR3 length: 12; CDR3 protein: CSVEDLTDTQYF; CDR3 DNA: TGCAGCGTTGAAGACCTCACAGATACGCAGTATTTT
D gene: .; J gene: TRBJ2-7; V gene: TRBV2; clone size: .; CDR3 length: 13; CDR3 protein: CASSEAADYEQYF; CDR3 DNA: TGTGCCAGCAGTGAGGCAGCCGACTACGAGCAGTACTTC
D gene: TRBD2; J gene: TRBJ2-7; V gene: TRBV4-3; clone size: .; CDR3 length: 16; CDR3 protein: CASSQDPPGGSGEQYF; CDR3 DNA: TGCGCCAGCAGCCAAGATCCGCCGGGGGGATCGGGCGAGCAGTACTTC
D gene: TRBD2; J gene: TRBJ2-2; V gene: TRBV30; clone size: .; CDR3 length: 18; CDR3 protein: CAWRLAGRTSVNTGELFF; CDR3 DNA: TGTGCCTGGAGGCTAGCGGGACGAACCTCGGTGAACACCGGGGAGCTGTTTTTT
D gene: TRBD1; J gene: TRBJ1-1; V gene: TRBV27; clone size: .; CDR3 length: 15; CDR3 protein: CASSSNPAGTEKAFF; CDR3 DNA: TGTGCCAGCAGTTCTAACCCCGCCGGGACAGAAAAAGCTTTCTTT
D gene: .; J gene: TRBJ2-7; V gene: TRBV5-4; clone size: .; CDR3 length: 13; CDR3 protein: CASSADGPYEQYF; CDR3 DNA: TGTGCCAGCAGCGCGGACGGACCCTACGAGCAGTACTTC
D gene: .; J gene: TRBJ2-1; V gene: TRBV7-2; clone size: few; CDR3 length: 13; CDR3 protein: CASSPRRGREQFF; CDR3 DNA: TGTGCCAGCAGCCCGAGGAGGGGGCGAGAGCAGTTCTTC
D gene: .; J gene: TRBJ2-7; V gene: TRBV6-8; clone size: once; CDR3 length: 12; CDR3 protein: CASSYSFYEQYF; CDR3 DNA: TGTGCCAGCAGTTACTCTTTCTACGAGCAGTACTTC